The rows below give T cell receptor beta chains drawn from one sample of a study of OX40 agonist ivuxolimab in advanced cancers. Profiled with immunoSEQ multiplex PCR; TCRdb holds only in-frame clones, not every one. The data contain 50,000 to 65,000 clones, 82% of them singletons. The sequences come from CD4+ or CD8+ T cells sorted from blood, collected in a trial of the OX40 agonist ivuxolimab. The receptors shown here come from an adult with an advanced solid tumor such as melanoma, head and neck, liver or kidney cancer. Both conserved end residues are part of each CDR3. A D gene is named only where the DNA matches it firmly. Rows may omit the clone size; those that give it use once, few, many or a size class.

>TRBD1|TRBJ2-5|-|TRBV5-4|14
TGTGCCAGCAGCAAGTGGGACAGACAAGAGACCCAGTACTTC
CASSKWDRQETQYF
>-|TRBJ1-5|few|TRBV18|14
TGTGCCAGCTCCCCAACGGGTAGCTTTGAGCCCCAGCATTTT
CASSPTGSFEPQHF
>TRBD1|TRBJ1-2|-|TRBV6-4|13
TGTGCCAGCAGTGCGACAGGGAACTATGGCTACACCTTC
CASSATGNYGYTF
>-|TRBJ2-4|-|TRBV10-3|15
TGTGCCATCAGTGACGTGGCGACGGCCAAAAACATTCAGTACTTC
CAISDVATAKNIQYF
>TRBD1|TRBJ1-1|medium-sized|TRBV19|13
TGTGCCAGTTTGGCCGGACAGGGCAGAAAAGCTTTCTTT
CASLAGQGRKAFF
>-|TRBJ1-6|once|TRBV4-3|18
TGCGCCAGCAGCCAGGCCCCACAGGGAAGCTCCTATAATTCACCCCTCCACTTT
CASSQAPQGSSYNSPLHF
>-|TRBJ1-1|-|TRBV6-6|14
TGTGCCAGCAGCCCGACAGAGATGAACACTGAAGCTTTCTTT
CASSPTEMNTEAFF
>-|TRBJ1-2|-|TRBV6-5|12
TGTGCCAGCAGTGACTGGGGGTATGGCTACACCTTC
CASSDWGYGYTF
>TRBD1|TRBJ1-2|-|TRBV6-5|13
TGTGCCAGCAAACGGACAGGGGGCTATGGCTACACCTTC
CASKRTGGYGYTF
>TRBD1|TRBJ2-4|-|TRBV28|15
TGTGCCAGCAGTGTTGCCGGGACAGGGGGAAACATTCAGTACTTC
CASSVAGTGGNIQYF
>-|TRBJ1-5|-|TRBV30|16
TGTGCCTGGAGTCACCGGGACAAGGGAAGCGACCAGCCCCAGCATTTT
CAWSHRDKGSDQPQHF
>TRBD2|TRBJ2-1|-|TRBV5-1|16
TGCGCCAGCAGCTTGAGACTAGCGGGGGGGATGAATGAGCAGTTCTTC
CASSLRLAGGMNEQFF
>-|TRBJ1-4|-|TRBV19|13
TGTGCCAGTAGTATAGAGGGGGTCGGAAAACTGTTTTTT
CASSIEGVGKLFF
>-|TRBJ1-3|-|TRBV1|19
TGCACCAGCAGCCAAGATCCGGCTGAAAAGGGCTGCTCTGGAAACACCATATATTTT
CTSSQDPAEKGCSGNTIYF
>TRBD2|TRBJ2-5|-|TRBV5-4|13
TGTGCCAGCAGGTGGGGGGGGGAAGAGCCCCAGTACTTC
CASRWGGEEPQYF
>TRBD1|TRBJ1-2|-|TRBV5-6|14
TGTGCCAGCAGTTCCGGGACAGGAGTCTATGGCTACACCTTC
CASSSGTGVYGYTF
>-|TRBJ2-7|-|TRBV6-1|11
TGTGCCAGCAGTTCCAGTCTCGAGCAGTACTTC
CASSSSLEQYF
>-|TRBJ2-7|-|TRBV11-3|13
TGTGCCAGCAGCTTAGCAAGTTCCTACGAGCAGTACTTC
CASSLASSYEQYF
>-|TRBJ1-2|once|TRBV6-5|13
TGTGCCAGCAGTGAAAGCCCCGGCTATGGCTACACCTTC
CASSESPGYGYTF
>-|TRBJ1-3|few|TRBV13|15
TGTGCCAGCAGTATAAATCGGATCTCTGGAAACACCATATATTTT
CASSINRISGNTIYF
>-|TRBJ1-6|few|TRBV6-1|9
TGTGCCACCGGGACACTCGGCTTGTTT
CATGTLGLF
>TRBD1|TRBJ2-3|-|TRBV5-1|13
TGCGCCAGCAGCGGGACAGGTCCAGATACGCAGTATTTT
CASSGTGPDTQYF
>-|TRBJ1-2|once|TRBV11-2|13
TGTGCCAGCAGCTTAGTCAGAAGCTATGGCTACACCTTC
CASSLVRSYGYTF
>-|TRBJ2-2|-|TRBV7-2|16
TGTGCCAGCAGCTTAGCTCTGGGCCTGAACACCGGGGAGCTGTTTTTT
CASSLALGLNTGELFF
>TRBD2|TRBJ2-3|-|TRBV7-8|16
TGTGCCAGCCTCCCACTAGCGGGAGTTCGCACAGATACGCAGTATTTT
CASLPLAGVRTDTQYF
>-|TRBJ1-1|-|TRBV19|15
TGTGCCAGTAGTATAGATCGCGGGACGAACACTGAAGCTTTCTTT
CASSIDRGTNTEAFF
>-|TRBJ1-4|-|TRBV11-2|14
TGTGCCAGCAGCTTTTCGGGGAATAATGAAAAACTGTTTTTT
CASSFSGNNEKLFF
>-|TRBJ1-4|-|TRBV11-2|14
TGTGCCAGCAGCGTCGGGACGTATAATGAAAAACTGTTTTTT
CASSVGTYNEKLFF
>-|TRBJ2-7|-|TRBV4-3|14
TGCGCCAGCAGCTTGGTCGGGGGCTCCTACGAGCAGTACTTC
CASSLVGGSYEQYF
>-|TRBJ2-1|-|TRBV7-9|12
TGTGCCAGCAGCTTGGTGGGGGATGAGCAGTTCTTC
CASSLVGDEQFF
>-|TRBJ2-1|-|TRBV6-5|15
TGTGCCAGCAGTTACTCGGGCGGGCCCTACAATGAGCAGTTCTTC
CASSYSGGPYNEQFF
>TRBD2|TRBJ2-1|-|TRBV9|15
TGTGCCAGCAGCGCCGGGACTAGCGGGAACAATGAGCAGTTCTTC
CASSAGTSGNNEQFF
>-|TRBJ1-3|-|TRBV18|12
TGTGCCAGCTCACCACCTGTCTCGACCGTATATTTT
CASSPPVSTVYF
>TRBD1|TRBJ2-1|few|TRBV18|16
TGTGCCAGCTCACCACCAGGGACAGGAGGCTACAATGAGCAGTTCTTC
CASSPPGTGGYNEQFF
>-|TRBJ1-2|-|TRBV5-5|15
TGTGCCAGCAGCTTGCAAGCGGATATGGGCTATGGCTACACCTTC
CASSLQADMGYGYTF
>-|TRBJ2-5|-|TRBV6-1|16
TGTGCCAGCAGTGAGGCGACCGGAGCGGTTCAAGAGACCCAGTACTTC
CASSEATGAVQETQYF
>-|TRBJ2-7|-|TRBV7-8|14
TGTGCCAGCAGCTTATTCGATTCGGCCTACGAGCAGTACTTC
CASSLFDSAYEQYF
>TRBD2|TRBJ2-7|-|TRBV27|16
TGTGCCAGCAGTCCCGAACTAGCGCGAAGCTCCTACGAGCAGTACTTC
CASSPELARSSYEQYF
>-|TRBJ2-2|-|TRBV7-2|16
TGTGCCAGCAGCTTGCAGGCCAGCGGGTACACCGGGGAGCTGTTTTTT
CASSLQASGYTGELFF
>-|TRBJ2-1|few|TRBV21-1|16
TGTGCCAGCAACATCCGGGGGGACAGGGCGAACAATGAGCAGTTCTTC
CASNIRGDRANNEQFF
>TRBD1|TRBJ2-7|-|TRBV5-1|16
TGCGCCAGCAGCTTGGTGGGTGGGACAGGGGGCCAGGAGCAGTACTTC
CASSLVGGTGGQEQYF
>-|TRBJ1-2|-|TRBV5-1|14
TGCGCCAGCAGCTTGGAGTTGGGGGTACCGGGCTACACCTTC
CASSLELGVPGYTF
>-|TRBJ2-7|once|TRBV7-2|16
TGTGCCAGCAGCTTAGGATGGGGCCAAGCTTCCTACGAGCAGTACTTC
CASSLGWGQASYEQYF
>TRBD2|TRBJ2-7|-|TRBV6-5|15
TGTGCCAGCAGCCGAATTAGCGGGAGGGCCTACGAGCAGTACTTC
CASSRISGRAYEQYF
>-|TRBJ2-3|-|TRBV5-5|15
TGTGCCAGCAGCTCCGGCCCCGGGGGGCCAGATACGCAGTATTTT
CASSSGPGGPDTQYF
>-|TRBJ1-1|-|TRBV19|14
TGTGCCAGTAGTATAGACGGCAGGGACACTGAAGCTTTCTTT
CASSIDGRDTEAFF
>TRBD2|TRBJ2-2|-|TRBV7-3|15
TGTGCCAGCAGCCCCACGGGACTAGATACCGGGGAGCTGTTTTTT
CASSPTGLDTGELFF
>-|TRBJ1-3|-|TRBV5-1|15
TGCGCCAGCAGCCCCTCGTCTGGGTCTGGAAACACCATATATTTT
CASSPSSGSGNTIYF